The 20 T cell receptor beta chains below were found in one sample sequenced in a study of T cell responses to AZD1222 COVID-19 vaccine. TCRdb keeps only in-frame clones here, not all; method: immunoSEQ multiplex PCR. Of under 170,000 clones listed, 85% to 95% are singletons. The source was peripheral blood, collected on day 0 of AZD1222 vaccination. These receptors were taken from an adult in good health.

The chain combines TRBV6-6 with TRBJ2-1; 8 bases are a match to TRBD1. The V gene's germline CDR1 is MNHNY and CDR2 SVGAGI (reference sequence). This CDR3 comprises 15 residues. The V gene end was trimmed by 6 bases and the J gene end by 4 bases; junction bases not matched to a gene: 8. CDR3 DNA sequence: TGTGCCAGCAGCCCTCGACAGGGGCCATACAATGAGCAGTTCTTC. Translating gives CASSPRQGPYNEQFF.

V usage is TRBV19 and J usage is TRBJ2-1; weak D call: TRBD1 (6 bases). Germline CDR1 LNHDA, CDR2 SQIVND (reference sequence). This CDR3 comprises 12 residues. With 11 bases removed from V and 1 base from J, the gap between germline ends came to 9 bases. CDR3 residues: CAAGESYNEQFF. CDR3 nucleotide sequence: TGTGCCGCAGGGGAATCCTACAATGAGCAGTTCTTC.

This clone showed up just a few times. The rearrangement links TRBV7-8 to TRBJ1-6; the D gene is possibly TRBD1 (5 bases). Trimming took 1 base from V and 6 from J, leaving 7 bases between them. Germline V CDR1 and CDR2: SGHVS, FQNEAQ. There are 14 residues in the CDR3. The CDR3 loop reads CASSLGGSNSPLHF. CDR3 DNA: TGTGCCAGCAGCTTAGGGGGCTCTAATTCACCCCTCCACTTT.

The genes are TRBV2 and TRBJ1-2, with unresolved D. V lost 4 bases, J lost 3 bases, and 9 bases lay in between. The CDR3 runs 13 residues. From germline, CDR1 is SNHLY and CDR2 FYNNEI. This CDR3 is CASSGNVDYGYTF. The DNA for the CDR3 is TGTGCCAGCAGTGGTAACGTCGACTATGGCTACACCTTC.

This sequence joins TRBV10-1 and TRBJ2-3; 10 nucleotides line up with TRBD1. The CDR3 contains 15 residues. Germline CDR1 is WNHNN and CDR2 is SYGVQD (reference sequence). The trim removed 6 bases at V and 2 bases at J, leaving 5 bases unmatched. As DNA, the CDR3 is TGCGCCAGCAGCCGGGGACAGGGGCACACAGATACGCAGTATTTT. Translating it yields CASSRGQGHTDTQYF.

The V call is TRBV19, the J call TRBJ1-6; D might be TRBD1 (6 bases). The CDR3 consists of 13 residues. Per germline, CDR1 LNHDA and CDR2 SQIVND (reference sequence). V dropped 5 bases and J dropped 9 bases, with 11 bases sitting between them. The CDR3 loop is CASSRGAGSPLHF. The CDR3 DNA is TGTGCCAGTAGTCGGGGGGCTGGTTCACCCCTCCACTTT.

The chain has TRBV19 and TRBJ1-1; 9 bases agree with TRBD1. The V gene's germline CDR1 is LNHDA and CDR2 SQIVND (reference sequence). This CDR3 has 15 amino acids. The J segment lost 6 bases and the V segment lost 8 bases, leaving 13 bases of the junction unmatched. The CDR3 is CASQISTGGVPEAFF. CDR3 sequence (DNA): TGTGCCAGTCAGATCTCGACAGGGGGAGTTCCTGAAGCTTTCTTT.

This chain joins TRBV18 and TRBJ1-5; the D is unclear. The CDR3 is 14 residues long. CDR1 is KGHSH and CDR2 is LQKENI in the germline V gene. Trimming cost V 3 bases and J 5 bases, with 11 bases left between them. Written as DNA, the CDR3 is TGTGCCAGCTCACCCGATGCTGCGGATCAGCCCCAGCATTTT. Translated, it gives CASSPDAADQPQHF.

The V call is TRBV10-3, the J call TRBJ1-2; D uncertain. V was trimmed by 5 bases and J by 4 bases, leaving 2 bases between them. In germline, CDR1 is ENHRY, CDR2 SYGVKD. The CDR3 runs 10 residues. As DNA, the CDR3 is TGTGCCATCAGTATCTATGGCTACACCTTC. It is translated as CAISIYGYTF.

V usage is TRBV19 and J usage is TRBJ2-3; D is possibly TRBD1 or TRBD2 (5 bases each). V was cut by 6 bases and J by 5 bases, with 27 bases left in between. Germline CDR1 and CDR2: LNHDA and SQIVND (reference sequence). The CDR3 has 18 amino acids. CDR3 nucleotide sequence: TGTGCCAGTAGCATATCCGGGGCCGCGAACCCCATAGGAGATACGCAGTATTTT. Its translation: CASSISGAANPIGDTQYF.

The V gene is TRBV7-9, the J gene TRBJ1-1; perhaps TRBD1 as D (6 bases). The germline V and J ends were trimmed by 2 bases and 1 base, with 11 bases remaining between them. The CDR3 length is 15 residues. CDR1 and CDR2 from the germline V gene are SEHNR and FQNEAQ (reference sequence). This CDR3 is CASSLQGTTNTEAFF. The CDR3 nucleotides are TGTGCCAGCAGCTTACAGGGGACGACGAACACTGAAGCTTTCTTT.

This chain connects TRBV7-2 to TRBJ1-2, with 8 bases matching TRBD1. V dropped 1 base and J dropped 1; count of bases not matched to a gene: 2. This CDR3 is built from 15 residues. Per germline, CDR1 SGHTA and CDR2 FQGNSA. CDR3 sequence: CASSLGTGLNYGYTF. Written as DNA, the CDR3 is TGTGCCAGCAGCTTAGGGACAGGGCTTAACTATGGCTACACCTTC. Drawing the rest from reference TRBV7-2 and TRBJ1-2, the complete variable domain is GAGVSQSPSNKVTEKGKDVELRCDPISGHTALYWYRQSLGQGLEFLIYFQGNSAPDKSGLPSDRFSAERTGGSVSTLTIQRTQQEDSAVYLCASSLGTGLNYGYTFGSGTRLTVV.

Only one count was recorded for this clone. V usage is TRBV5-1 and J usage is TRBJ1-2, with TRBD1 identical over 10 bases. With 4 bases clipped from V and 4 bases from J, the junction kept 10 bases outside the gene matches. Germline CDR1 is SGHRS and CDR2 is YFSETQ. CDR3 length: 16 amino acids. For the CDR3, the DNA is TGCGCCAGCAGCATGACAGGGGGCGACATCTTCTATGGCTACACCTTC. As protein: CASSMTGGDIFYGYTF.

This CDR3 reads CASNPGKHSNQPQHF. The CDR3, as DNA: TGTGCCAGCAACCCGGGGAAACACAGCAATCAGCCCCAGCATTTT. The chain uses TRBV19 and TRBJ1-5; unclear D gene. V lost 9 bases and J 1 base, leaving 16 bases between the germline ends. The CDR3 contains 15 residues. Germline V CDR1 and CDR2: LNHDA, SQIVND (reference sequence). The full variable domain, with the rest looked up from reference TRBV19 and TRBJ1-5, is DGGITQSPKYLFRKEGQNVTLSCEQNLNHDAMYWYRQDPGQGLRLIYYSQIVNDFQKGDIAEGYSVSREKKESFPLTVTSAQKNPTAFYLCASNPGKHSNQPQHFGDGTRLSIL.

The chain has TRBV25-1 and TRBJ1-3; no reliable D call. Looked up from germline, CDR1 is MGHDK and CDR2 is SYGVNS. V was trimmed by 4 bases and J by 7 bases, leaving 8 bases between them. The CDR3 runs 12 residues. As DNA, the CDR3 is TGTGCCAGCAGTGGTTATGGGAACACCATATATTTT. Protein sequence: CASSGYGNTIYF. The full variable domain, in which reference TRBV25-1 and TRBJ1-3 provide the parts outside the CDR3, is EADIYQTPRYLVIGTGKKITLECSQTMGHDKMYWYQQDPGMELHLIHYSYGVNSTEKGDLSSESTVSRIRTEHFPLTLESARPSHTSQYLCASSGYGNTIYFGEGSWLTVV.

The J gene is TRBJ1-1, the V gene TRBV4-1; 7 positions agree with TRBD1. Germline V CDR1 and CDR2: MGHRA, YSYEKL. The V gene end was trimmed by 5 bases and the J gene end by 0 bases; junction bases not matched to a gene: 12. The CDR3 has 17 amino acids. This chain's CDR3 is CASSWRKTGALNTEAFF. The CDR3 DNA sequence: TGCGCCAGCAGCTGGAGGAAAACAGGGGCACTGAACACTGAAGCTTTCTTT.

The gene calls are TRBV5-5 and TRBJ1-2, with 8 bases matching TRBD1. V gave up 4 bases and J gave up 4 bases; unmatched junction bases: 15. The V gene's germline CDR1 is SGHKS and CDR2 YYEKEE (reference sequence). This CDR3 has 17 amino acids. CDR3 in DNA: TGTGCCAGCAGCGAAACTGAACTAAAGACAGGGGTCTATGGCTACACCTTC. It translates to CASSETELKTGVYGYTF.

The CDR3 DNA reads TGTGCCAGCAGCTTAGAAGGCATTGGCGGTGAAGCTTTCTTT. Its protein product is CASSLEGIGGEAFF. The chain carries TRBV7-2 and TRBJ1-1; D unclear. Germline CDR1 reads SGHTA; CDR2 reads FQGNSA. Trimming cost V 1 base and J 7 bases, with 13 bases left between them. The CDR3 consists of 14 residues.

The chain combines TRBV12-3 or TRBV12-4 with TRBJ2-5; the D is unclear. The CDR3 runs to 13 residues. Deletions cut 1 base from V and 5 bases from J, with 8 bases between. CDR3 nucleotide sequence: TGTGCCAGCAGTTTAGGGCTGAGCGAGACCCAGTACTTC. As protein: CASSLGLSETQYF.

With regard to this clone: Mismatch with germline at one junction end may stem from a read error. This sequence joins TRBV28 and TRBJ2-1; 7 bases fit TRBD2. Germline CDR1 MDHEN, CDR2 SYDVKM. The CDR3 contains 15 residues. The CDR3 nucleotides read TGTGCCAGCAGTTTCGGCGGGAGCTCCAACAATGAGCAGTTCTTC. This sequence encodes CASSFGGSSNNEQFF.